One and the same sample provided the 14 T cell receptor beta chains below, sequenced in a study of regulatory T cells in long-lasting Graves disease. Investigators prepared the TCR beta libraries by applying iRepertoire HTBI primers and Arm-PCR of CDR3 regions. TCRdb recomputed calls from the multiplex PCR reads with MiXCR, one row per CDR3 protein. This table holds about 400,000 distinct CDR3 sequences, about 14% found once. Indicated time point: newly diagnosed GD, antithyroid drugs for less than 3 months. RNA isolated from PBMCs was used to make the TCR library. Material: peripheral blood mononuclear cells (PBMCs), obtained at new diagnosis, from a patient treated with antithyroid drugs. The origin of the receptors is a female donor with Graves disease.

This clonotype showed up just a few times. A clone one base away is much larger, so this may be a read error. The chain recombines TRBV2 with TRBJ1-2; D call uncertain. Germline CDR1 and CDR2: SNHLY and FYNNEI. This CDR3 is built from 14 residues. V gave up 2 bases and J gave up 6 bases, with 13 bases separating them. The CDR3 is CASSEMVKGDGYTF. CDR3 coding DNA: TGTGCCAGCAGTGAAATGGTCAAGGGAGATGGCTACACCTTC.

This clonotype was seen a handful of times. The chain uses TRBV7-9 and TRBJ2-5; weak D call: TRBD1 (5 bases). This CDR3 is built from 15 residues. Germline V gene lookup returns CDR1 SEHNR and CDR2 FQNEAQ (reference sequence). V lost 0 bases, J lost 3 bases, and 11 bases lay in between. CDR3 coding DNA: TGTGCCAGCAGCTTAGCGCAAGGGGCGAAAGAGACCCAGTACTTC. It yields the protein CASSLAQGAKETQYF.

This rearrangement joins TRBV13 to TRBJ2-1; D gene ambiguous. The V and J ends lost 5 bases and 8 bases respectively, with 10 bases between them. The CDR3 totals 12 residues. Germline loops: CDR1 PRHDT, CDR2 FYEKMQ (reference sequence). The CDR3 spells CASSPMTDEQFF. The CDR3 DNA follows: TGTGCCAGCAGCCCCATGACCGATGAGCAGTTCTTC.

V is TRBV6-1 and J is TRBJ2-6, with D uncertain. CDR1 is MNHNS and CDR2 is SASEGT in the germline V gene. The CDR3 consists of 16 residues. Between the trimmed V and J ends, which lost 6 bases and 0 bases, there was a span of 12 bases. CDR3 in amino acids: CASSPPKSSGANVLTF. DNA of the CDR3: TGTGCCAGCAGCCCCCCGAAGAGCTCTGGGGCCAACGTCCTGACTTTC.

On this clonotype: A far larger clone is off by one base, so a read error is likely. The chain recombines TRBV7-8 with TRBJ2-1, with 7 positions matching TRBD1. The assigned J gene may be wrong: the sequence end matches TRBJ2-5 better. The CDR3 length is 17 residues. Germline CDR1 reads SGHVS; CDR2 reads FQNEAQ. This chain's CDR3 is CASSSAPRGGREETQYF. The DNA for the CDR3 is TGTGCCAGCAGCTCAGCGCCCAGAGGGGGCAGGGAAGAGACCCAGTACTTC.

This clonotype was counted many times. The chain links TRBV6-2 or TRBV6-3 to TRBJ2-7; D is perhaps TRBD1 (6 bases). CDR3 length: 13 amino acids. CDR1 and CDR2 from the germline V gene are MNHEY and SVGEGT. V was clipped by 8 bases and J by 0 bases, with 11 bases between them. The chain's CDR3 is CASLTGLSYEQYF. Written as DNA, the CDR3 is TGTGCCAGCCTAACAGGGCTCTCCTACGAGCAGTACTTC.

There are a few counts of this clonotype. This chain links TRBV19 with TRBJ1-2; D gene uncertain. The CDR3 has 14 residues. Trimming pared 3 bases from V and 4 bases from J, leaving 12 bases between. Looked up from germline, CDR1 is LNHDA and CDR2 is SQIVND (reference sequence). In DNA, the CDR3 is TGTGCCAGTAGTATTTGGCCAACAACCTATGGCTACACCTTC. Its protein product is CASSIWPTTYGYTF.

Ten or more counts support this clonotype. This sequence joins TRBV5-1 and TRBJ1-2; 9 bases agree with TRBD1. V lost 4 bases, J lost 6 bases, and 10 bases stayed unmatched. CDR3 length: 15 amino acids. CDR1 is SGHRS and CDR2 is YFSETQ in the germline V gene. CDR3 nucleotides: TGCGCCAGCAGCGACCGGGACAGGGTTGTCGATGGCTACACCTTC. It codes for CASSDRDRVVDGYTF.

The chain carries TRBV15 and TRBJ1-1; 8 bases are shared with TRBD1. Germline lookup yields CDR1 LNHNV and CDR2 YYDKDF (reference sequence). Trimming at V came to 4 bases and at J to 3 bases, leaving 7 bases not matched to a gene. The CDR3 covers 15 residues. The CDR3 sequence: CATSTSDRGYTEAFF. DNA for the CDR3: TGTGCCACCAGCACCTCCGACAGGGGATACACTGAAGCTTTCTTT.

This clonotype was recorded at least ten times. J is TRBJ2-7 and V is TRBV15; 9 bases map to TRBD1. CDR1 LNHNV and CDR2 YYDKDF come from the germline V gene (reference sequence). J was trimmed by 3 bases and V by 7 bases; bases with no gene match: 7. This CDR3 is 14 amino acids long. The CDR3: CATTIDRGNYEQYF. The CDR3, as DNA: TGTGCCACCACTATTGACAGGGGGAACTACGAGCAGTACTTC.

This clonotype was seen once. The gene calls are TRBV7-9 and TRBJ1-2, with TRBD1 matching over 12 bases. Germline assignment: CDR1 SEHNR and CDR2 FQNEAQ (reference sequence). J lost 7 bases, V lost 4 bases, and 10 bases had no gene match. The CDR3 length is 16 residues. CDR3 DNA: TGTGCCAGCAGCTGGAAGGGACAGGGGGCAATATCTGGCTACACCTTC. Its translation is CASSWKGQGAISGYTF.

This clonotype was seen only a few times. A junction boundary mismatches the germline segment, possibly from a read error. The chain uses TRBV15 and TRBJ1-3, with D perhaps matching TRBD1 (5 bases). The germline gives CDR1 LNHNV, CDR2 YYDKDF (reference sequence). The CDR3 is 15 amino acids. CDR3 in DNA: TGTGCCACCAGCCGAGACCGGACAACTGGAAACACCATATATTTT. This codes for CATSRDRTTGNTIYF.

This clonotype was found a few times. Written as DNA, the CDR3 is TGTGCCAGCAGCTCTTTGTACAGGGCCCGAGGGAATTCACCCCTCCACTTT. It is translated as CASSSLYRARGNSPLHF. V is TRBV7-9 and J is TRBJ1-6; D may be TRBD1 (6 bases). The CDR3 runs to 17 residues. V was shortened by 4 bases and J by 7 bases, with 20 bases between the two germline ends. CDR1 is SEHNR and CDR2 is FQNEAQ in the germline V gene (reference sequence).

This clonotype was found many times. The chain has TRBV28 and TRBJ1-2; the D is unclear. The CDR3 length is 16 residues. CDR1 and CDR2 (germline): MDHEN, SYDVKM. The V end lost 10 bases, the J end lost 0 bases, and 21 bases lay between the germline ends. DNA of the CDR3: TGTGCCACCTCGGCCCAACGAGGGCGATCTAACTATGGCTACACCTTC. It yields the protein CATSAQRGRSNYGYTF.